Each of the 10 T cell receptor beta chains below was sequenced from the same sample in a study of OX40 agonist ivuxolimab in advanced cancers. Repertoires were generated with immunoSEQ multiplex PCR, while TCRdb's copy carries only in-frame clones and drops some. The table lists 72,000 or so clones, roughly 87% of them singletons. The material was CD4+ or CD8+ T cells sorted from blood, obtained in a trial of the OX40 agonist ivuxolimab. These receptors all come from an adult with an advanced solid tumor such as melanoma, head and neck, liver or kidney cancer.

The chain has TRBV7-9 and TRBJ2-3, with a tentative D call TRBD1 (7 bases). The germline CDR1 and CDR2 sequences are SEHNR and FQNEAQ (reference sequence). Deletions cut 4 bases from V and 0 bases from J, with 14 bases between. CDR3 length: 16 amino acids. The CDR3 DNA reads TGTGCCAGCAGCTCCCTCGGGGGACAGAGCACAGATACGCAGTATTTT. Translation gives CASSSLGGQSTDTQYF.

This clone has a single count. The chain recombines TRBV19 with TRBJ2-3; a weak D match, TRBD1 (6 bases). This CDR3 comprises 16 residues. The V and J ends lost 4 bases and 2 bases respectively, with 16 bases between them. Germline CDR1 reads LNHDA; CDR2 reads SQIVND (reference sequence). Written as DNA, the CDR3 is TGTGCCAGTAGTAGTCCGCCCAGGGGAGACACAGATACGCAGTATTTT. Its translation is CASSSPPRGDTDTQYF.

V gene TRBV5-1 combines with J gene TRBJ1-1; no clear D. The V and J ends lost 1 base and 1 base respectively, with 5 bases between them. Germline CDR1 and CDR2: SGHRS and YFSETQ. The CDR3 consists of 13 residues. CDR3 sequence (DNA): TGCGCCAGCAGCTTGTCCCAGAACACTGAAGCTTTCTTT. This encodes CASSLSQNTEAFF.

This chain uses TRBV7-2 with TRBJ2-7; TRBD2 agrees at 13 bases. Unmatched junction bases numbered 11, after V lost 2 bases and J lost 7 bases. The CDR3 extends over 17 amino acids. The V gene's germline CDR1 is SGHTA and CDR2 FQGNSA. The CDR3, as DNA: TGTGCCAGCAGCTTAAGGACTAGCGGGAGTAGGTCCGGAGAGCAGTACTTC. It codes for CASSLRTSGSRSGEQYF.

The chain has TRBV19 and TRBJ1-2; 11 nucleotides align to TRBD1. There are 15 residues in the CDR3. Looked up from germline, CDR1 is LNHDA and CDR2 is SQIVND (reference sequence). J lost 4 bases, V lost 7 bases, and 8 bases had no gene match. The chain's CDR3 is CASKDRGRDSYGYTF. CDR3 DNA sequence: TGTGCCAGTAAGGACAGGGGGCGCGATAGCTATGGCTACACCTTC.

The V and J genes are TRBV9 and TRBJ2-5; perhaps D is TRBD1 or TRBD2 (5 bases each). The better agreement between TRBJ2-7 and the DNA end casts doubt on the J call. Germline-derived CDR1 and CDR2 are SGDLS and YYNGEE. CDR3 size: 14 residues. This CDR3 reads CASSVDDEGSEQYF. The DNA for the CDR3 is TGTGCCAGCAGCGTAGACGACGAGGGGTCCGAGCAGTACTTC.

The chain links TRBV9 to TRBJ2-5; 8 bases agree with TRBD1. The length of the CDR3 is 15 residues. V trimming: 4 bases; J trimming: 1 base; junction bases outside the gene matches: 6. The germline CDR1 and CDR2 sequences are SGDLS and YYNGEE. CDR3 region: CASSYDRGLQETQYF. The CDR3 region has the DNA TGTGCCAGCAGCTACGACAGGGGACTCCAAGAGACCCAGTACTTC.

This chain joins TRBV5-1 and TRBJ2-2; the D gene is possibly TRBD1 (5 bases). The CDR3 is 15 residues long. CDR1 is SGHRS and CDR2 is YFSETQ in the germline V gene. V was clipped by 0 bases and J by 0 bases, with 6 bases between them. The CDR3, as DNA: TGCGCCAGCAGCTTGGCAGGGTCGAACACCGGGGAGCTGTTTTTT. Its protein is CASSLAGSNTGELFF.

The chain is built from TRBV7-9 and TRBJ2-3; no reliable D call. Germline V gives CDR1 SEHNR, CDR2 FQNEAQ (reference sequence). V was pared by 2 bases and J by 6 bases, with 9 bases between. There are 13 residues in the CDR3. CDR3 bases: TGTGCCAGCAGCTTAAGCGTCTGGGATACGCAGTATTTT. This gives the protein CASSLSVWDTQYF.

V and J are TRBV27 and TRBJ1-2; no definite D call. V was shortened by 3 bases and J by 11 bases, with 25 bases between the two germline ends. The length of the CDR3 is 16 residues. Germline CDR1 reads MNHEY; CDR2 reads SMNVEV (reference sequence). The DNA for the CDR3 is TGTGCCAGCAGTTTTAAGGCCGTCTTTGGACGGAGCAATTACACCTTC. Its protein product is CASSFKAVFGRSNYTF.